A selection of T cell receptor beta chains follows, all from one sample in a study of T cell responses to AZD1222 COVID-19 vaccine. The assay was immunoSEQ multiplex PCR, and TCRdb's table has in-frame clones only and misses some. The sample records around 220,000 clones, around 94% being singletons. The specimen was peripheral blood, collected 28 days after the second dose of the MenACWY control vaccine. All receptors come from an adult who received the MenACWY meningococcal vaccine as a control. The CDR3 runs from the conserved cysteine through the conserved F or W. A D gene is named only where the DNA matches it firmly. Clone sizes are given selectively: once, few, many, or a class where the clone is expanded.

V gene	J gene	clone size	D gene	CDR3 DNA	CDR3 protein
TRBV21-1	TRBJ2-7	NA	NA	TGTGCCAGCAGCAAACCCGAGAGCAGAACAGGGGACCGCTCCTACGAGCAGTACTTC	CASSKPESRTGDRSYEQYF
TRBV7-2	TRBJ2-7	NA	TRBD2	TGTGCCAGCAGCTTAGAAGGCGGGAGGAGGTTCGAGCAGTACTTC	CASSLEGGRRFEQYF
TRBV12-2	TRBJ1-5	NA	NA	TGTGCAAGTCGCTTGGGGACAGGGTTGCAGCCCCAGCATTTT	CASRLGTGLQPQHF
TRBV5-5	TRBJ2-7	NA	TRBD1	TGTGCCAGCAGCTGGGACAGTTACGAGCAGTACTTC	CASSWDSYEQYF
TRBV11-1	TRBJ2-3	NA	TRBD1	TGTGCCAGCAGCCCCGGGACAGGGCAGACAGATACGCAGTATTTT	CASSPGTGQTDTQYF
TRBV9	TRBJ2-3	NA	NA	TGTGCCAGCAGTGGGAACCAGGGGGGTTCAGATACGCAGTATTTT	CASSGNQGGSDTQYF
TRBV27	TRBJ2-1	NA	NA	TGTGCCAGCAGTTTAGGGTCAGGAACCTACAATGAGCAGTTCTTC	CASSLGSGTYNEQFF
TRBV20-1	TRBJ2-3	NA	NA	TGCAGTGCTAGAAGAGATACGCAGTATTTT	CSARRDTQYF
TRBV6-5	TRBJ2-3	NA	TRBD1	TGTCTCGTAAGGGGGCCCGATACGCAGTATTTT	CLVRGPDTQYF
TRBV28	TRBJ2-7	NA	TRBD2	TGTGCCAGCCGGGGACTAGCGGCGACCTACGAGCAGTACTTC	CASRGLAATYEQYF
TRBV6-2/TRBV6-3	TRBJ2-7	NA	NA	TGTGCCAGCAGTTACATATTAACCTACGAGCAGTACTTC	CASSYILTYEQYF
TRBV5-6	TRBJ1-5	NA	NA	TGTGCCAGCAGCGGTGCAGGGGTACAGCCCCAGCATTTT	CASSGAGVQPQHF
TRBV5-1	TRBJ1-5	NA	TRBD1	TGCGCCAGCAGCCGGGACAGCTATCAGCCCCAGCATTTT	CASSRDSYQPQHF
TRBV7-3	TRBJ1-6	NA	NA	TGTGCCAGCAGCACTCGAGAACAGGGAGGATCACCCCTCCACTTT	CASSTREQGGSPLHF
TRBV11-2	TRBJ2-7	NA	NA	TGTGCCAGCAGCTTAGGGAGCTCCTACGAGCAGTACTTC	CASSLGSSYEQYF
TRBV28	TRBJ2-7	NA	NA	TGTGCCAGCAGAGAGGGATCTTACGAGCAGTACTTC	CASREGSYEQYF
TRBV7-9	TRBJ2-2	NA	NA	TGTGCCAGCAGCTCAGTCGACGGGACCGGGGAGCTGTTTTTT	CASSSVDGTGELFF
TRBV15	TRBJ2-7	NA	NA	TGTGCCACCAGCAGAGACAGGGGTCAATACGAGCAGTACTTC	CATSRDRGQYEQYF
TRBV28	TRBJ2-7	NA	NA	TGTGCCAGCAGTTTGACCTACGAGCAGTACTTC	CASSLTYEQYF
TRBV28	TRBJ2-3	NA	TRBD2	TGTGCCAGCAGTTTAAGCGGGGGGGCCACAGATACGCAGTATTTT	CASSLSGGATDTQYF
TRBV5-1	TRBJ2-3	NA	NA	TGCGCCAGCAGCTTGGAAAGGCATACGCAGTATTTT	CASSLERHTQYF
TRBV3-1/TRBV3-2	TRBJ1-4	NA	NA	TGTGCCAGCAGCCACGCGAATGAAAAACTGTTTTTT	CASSHANEKLFF
TRBV3-1/TRBV3-2	TRBJ2-7	NA	NA	TGTGCCAGCAGCCAAGGACTGCAAGGGGGATACGAGCAGTACTTC	CASSQGLQGGYEQYF
TRBV11-2	TRBJ2-7	NA	TRBD2	TGTGCCAGCAGGTTTAGCGGGAGGAACTACGAGCAGTACTTC	CASRFSGRNYEQYF
TRBV20-1	TRBJ2-7	few	NA	TGCAGTGCTTCCCCGCGCCCCGAGCAGTACTTC	CSASPRPEQYF
TRBV7-2	TRBJ1-5	NA	TRBD1	TGTGCCAGCAGCCCCACCCCGGCAGGGGGCCCTCAGCCCCAGCATTTT	CASSPTPAGGPQPQHF
TRBV6-2/TRBV6-3	TRBJ2-5	NA	TRBD1	TGTGCCAGCAGCCCCACCGACAGGGGGGTAAAGGAGACCCAGTACTTC	CASSPTDRGVKETQYF
TRBV5-8	TRBJ2-7	NA	NA	TGTGCCAGCAGCTTGGGATCCCGTTACGAGCAGTACTTC	CASSLGSRYEQYF
TRBV5-4	TRBJ1-2	NA	NA	TGTGCCAGCAGCCCCACAGGGAGGGGAGTTAACTATGGCTACACCTTC	CASSPTGRGVNYGYTF
TRBV19	TRBJ1-5	NA	NA	TGTGCCAGTAGTATAGGGGAGAGCGATCAGCCCCAGCATTTT	CASSIGESDQPQHF
TRBV7-9	TRBJ2-1	NA	NA	TGTGCCAGCAGCTCCGACAGCAATGAGCAGTTCTTC	CASSSDSNEQFF
TRBV21-1	TRBJ2-3	NA	NA	TGTGCCAGCATCATGCTAGCGGGGTCGTACACGCAGTATTTT	CASIMLAGSYTQYF
TRBV5-4	TRBJ2-7	NA	TRBD1	TGTGCCAGCACCAAGCCGGGACAGAGTACCGAGCAGTACTTC	CASTKPGQSTEQYF
TRBV6-1	TRBJ2-7	NA	NA	TGTGCCAGCAGTGAAGGATCCCGCTACGAGCAGTACTTC	CASSEGSRYEQYF
TRBV5-1	TRBJ2-1	NA	TRBD2	TGCGCCAGCAGCGTCCCCACCGGGACTAGCGGGAGTGAGGAGCAGTTCTTC	CASSVPTGTSGSEEQFF
TRBV3-1/TRBV3-2	TRBJ1-3	NA	NA	TGTGCCAGCAGCCAAGGGGAGGACATATACTCTGGAAACACCATATATTTT	CASSQGEDIYSGNTIYF